The 4 T cell receptor beta chains below all came from one sample that was sequenced in a study of type 1 regulatory T cells. Using its own MiXCR run on the reads, TCRdb lists one record per CDR3 protein. The sample has 90,000 to 100,000 distinct CDR3 sequences; around a third are singletons. Sequenced material: CD4+ T cells, either the whole sample or a sorted fraction (not recorded which). All receptors come from a human donor in good health.

The chain uses TRBV7-2 and TRBJ2-3, with D unresolved. This CDR3 is built from 14 residues. CDR1 SGHTA and CDR2 FQGNSA come from the germline V gene. Trimming stripped 2 bases from V and 2 bases from J, with 8 bases between. The CDR3 bases are TGTGCCAGCAGCTTATCGCCAGTCACAGATACGCAGTATTTT. Protein product: CASSLSPVTDTQYF.

This clonotype was seen a handful of times. This sequence joins TRBV13 and TRBJ2-7; 8 positions match TRBD2. The CDR3 totals 13 residues. CDR1 is PRHDT, CDR2 FYEKMQ, per germline (reference sequence). V trimming: 6 bases; J trimming: 5 bases; junction bases outside the gene matches: 6. This CDR3 reads CASRPSGRNEQYF. The CDR3 coding sequence is TGTGCCAGCAGGCCCAGCGGGAGAAACGAGCAGTACTTC.

The V and J genes are TRBV7-3 and TRBJ2-1, with D possibly matching TRBD1 (6 bases). There are 17 residues in the CDR3. Germline lookup yields CDR1 SGHTA and CDR2 FQGTGA. The ends were cut back, 5 bases at V and 0 bases at J, with 17 bases in the middle. The CDR3 DNA sequence: TGTGCCAGCAGCCTCGTTACCACAGGGAGCTCCTACAATGAGCAGTTCTTC. It specifies CASSLVTTGSSYNEQFF.

The table lists this clonotype with a few counts. The gene calls are TRBV4-1 and TRBJ2-3, with D possibly being TRBD2 (5 bases). The CDR3 is 17 residues long. V dropped 0 bases and J dropped 1 base, with 14 bases sitting between them. Germline lookup yields CDR1 MGHRA and CDR2 YSYEKL. CDR3 bases: TGCGCCAGCAGCCAAGAAAGGACTGCACTTGGCACAGATACGCAGTATTTT. Protein: CASSQERTALGTDTQYF.